The clone carrying this T cell receptor (beta chain) has only one observation. Original data processing: Quantification of nucleated cells was approximated via reference gene primer amplification. Generated by immunoSEQ multiplex PCR, the TCRdb table keeps only in-frame clones and is missing some. The V and J calls and clone size were taken over from that table, and D and trimming were inferred from the DNA. The sample yields about 61,000 clones, about nine tenths seen once. This sample stems from a study of blood T cell repertoires in COVID-19. As for the study in general: Spain, Italy and the United States supplied samples that represented acute and convalescent COVID-19. From T cells, B-cell-depleted T cells, or PBMCs came the material, which was cDNA or gDNA.

This clonotype originated in a woman between 50 and 59 years old with active or convalescent COVID-19. The sequenced material came from peripheral blood.

The CDR3 is CASSQTKKYEQYF. CDR3 in DNA: TGTGCCAGCTCACAAACTAAGAAATACGAGCAGTACTTC. The genes are TRBV18 and TRBJ2-7, with D hard to call. V was pared by 4 bases and J by 4 bases, with 11 bases between. Germline CDR1 reads KGHSH; CDR2 reads LQKENI. The CDR3 covers 13 residues.